The T cell receptor beta chain under discussion was sequenced for a study of T cells after yellow fever vaccination. Study results and caveats: On re-exposure, the response was weaker but peaked faster, at day 5 versus 15. FACS-sorted repertoires could contain abundant clonotypes contaminating from the bulk population. It was a small share of clonotypes that appeared in both CD4 and CD8 compartments.

To note about this clonotype: What it binds is not known.

5'RACE template switching generated TCR cDNA, adding a universal primer site and UMIs. In TCRdb, the 5' RACE reads were re-called with MiXCR into one record per CDR3 protein. The sample carries roughly 520,000 distinct CDR3 sequences, around a fifth recorded once. The CDR3 runs 17 residues. Trimming pared 0 bases from V and 1 base from J, leaving 13 bases between. Germline V gives CDR1 MGHRA, CDR2 YSYEKL. The chain has TRBV4-1 and TRBJ1-5, with D possibly being TRBD1 (5 bases). This specimen was PBMCs, taken roughly 20 days after the first yellow fever vaccination. The clonotype comes from a young man who received the YFV17D yellow fever vaccine. CDR3 nucleotide sequence: TGCGCCAGCAGCCAAGATCGATCAGGGATGAGCAATCAGCCCCAGCATTTT. It specifies CASSQDRSGMSNQPQHF.